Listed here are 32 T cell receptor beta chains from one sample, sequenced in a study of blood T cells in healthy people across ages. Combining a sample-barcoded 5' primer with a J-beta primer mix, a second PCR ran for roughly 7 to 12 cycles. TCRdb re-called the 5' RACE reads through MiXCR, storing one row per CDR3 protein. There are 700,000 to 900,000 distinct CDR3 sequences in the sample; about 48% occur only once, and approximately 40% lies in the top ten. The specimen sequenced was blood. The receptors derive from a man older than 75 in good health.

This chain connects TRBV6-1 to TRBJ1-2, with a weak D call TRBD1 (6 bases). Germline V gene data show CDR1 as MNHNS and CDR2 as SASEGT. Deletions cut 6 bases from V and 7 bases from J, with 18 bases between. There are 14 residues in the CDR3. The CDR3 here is CASREPGDPGGYTF. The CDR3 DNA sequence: TGTGCCAGCAGGGAGCCAGGGGACCCGGGTGGCTACACCTTC.

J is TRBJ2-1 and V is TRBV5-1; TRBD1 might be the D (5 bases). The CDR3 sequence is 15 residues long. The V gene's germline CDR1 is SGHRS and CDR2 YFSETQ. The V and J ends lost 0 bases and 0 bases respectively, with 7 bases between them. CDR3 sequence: CASSLAQGSYNEQFF. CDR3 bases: TGCGCCAGCAGCTTGGCCCAGGGCTCCTACAATGAGCAGTTCTTC.

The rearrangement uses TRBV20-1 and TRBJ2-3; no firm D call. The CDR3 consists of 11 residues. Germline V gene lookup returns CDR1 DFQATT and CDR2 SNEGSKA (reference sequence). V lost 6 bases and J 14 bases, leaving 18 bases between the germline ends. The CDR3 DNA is TGCAGTGCACTACTGGGCAGAGACGCGTATTTT. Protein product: CSALLGRDAYF.

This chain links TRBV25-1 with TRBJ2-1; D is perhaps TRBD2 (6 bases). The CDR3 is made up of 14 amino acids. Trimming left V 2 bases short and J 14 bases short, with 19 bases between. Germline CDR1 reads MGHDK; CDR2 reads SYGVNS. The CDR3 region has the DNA TGTGCCAGCAGTGAAAGGATCGGCGGGATCTTGGAGTTCTTC. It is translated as CASSERIGGILEFF.

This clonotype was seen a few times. The chain's CDR3 is CASSTHLGPETQYF. The CDR3 coding sequence is TGTGCCAGTAGTACCCATCTGGGACCAGAGACCCAGTACTTC. This chain connects TRBV6-5 to TRBJ2-5; either TRBD1 or TRBD2 may supply D (5 bases each). CDR3 length equals 14 residues. Germline CDR1 reads MNHEY; CDR2 reads SVGAGI. Trimming stripped 9 bases from V and 4 bases from J, with 18 bases between.

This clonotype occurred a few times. The CDR3 here is CASSPPGRSSYGYTF. CDR3 nucleotides: TGTGCCAGCAGCCCCCCAGGGCGATCATCCTATGGCTACACCTTC. The chain employs TRBV7-2 and TRBJ1-2; a weak D match, TRBD1 (5 bases). V gave up 5 bases and J gave up 4 bases, with 17 bases separating them. The CDR3 totals 15 residues. Looked up from germline, CDR1 is SGHTA and CDR2 is FQGNSA.

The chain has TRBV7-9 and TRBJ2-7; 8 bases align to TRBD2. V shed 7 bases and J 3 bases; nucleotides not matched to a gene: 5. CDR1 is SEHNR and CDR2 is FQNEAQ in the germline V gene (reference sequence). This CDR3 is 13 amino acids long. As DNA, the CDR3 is TGTGCCAGCACCAAGACTAGCGTCTACGAGCAGTACTTC. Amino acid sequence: CASTKTSVYEQYF.

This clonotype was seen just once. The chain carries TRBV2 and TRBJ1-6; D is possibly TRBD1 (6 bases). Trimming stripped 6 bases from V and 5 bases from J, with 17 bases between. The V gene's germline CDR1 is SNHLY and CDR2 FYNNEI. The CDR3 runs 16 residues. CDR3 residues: CASSGTPWADNSPLHF. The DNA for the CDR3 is TGTGCCAGCAGCGGGACACCCTGGGCGGATAATTCACCCCTCCACTTT.

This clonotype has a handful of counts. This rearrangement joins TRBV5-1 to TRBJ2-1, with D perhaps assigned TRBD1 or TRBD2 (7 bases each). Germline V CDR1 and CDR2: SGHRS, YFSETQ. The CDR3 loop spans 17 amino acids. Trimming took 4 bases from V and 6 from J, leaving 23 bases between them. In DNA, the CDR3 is TGCGCCAGCAGCGGGGGGGACAGACTCTTCCCGGGCAATGAGCAGTTCTTC. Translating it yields CASSGGDRLFPGNEQFF.

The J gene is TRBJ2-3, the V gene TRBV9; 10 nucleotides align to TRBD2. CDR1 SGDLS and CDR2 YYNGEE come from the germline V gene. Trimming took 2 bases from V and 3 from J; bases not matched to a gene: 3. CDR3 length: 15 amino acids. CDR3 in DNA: TGTGCCAGCAGCGTTTCTAGCGGGAGAACAGATACGCAGTATTTT. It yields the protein CASSVSSGRTDTQYF.

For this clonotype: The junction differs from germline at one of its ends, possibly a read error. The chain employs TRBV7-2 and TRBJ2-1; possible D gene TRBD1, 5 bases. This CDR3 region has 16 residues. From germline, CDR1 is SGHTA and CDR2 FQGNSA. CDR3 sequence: CASSLDYSRAYNKQFF. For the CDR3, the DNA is TGTGCCAGCAGCTTAGACTATTCCAGGGCCTACAATAAGCAGTTCTTC. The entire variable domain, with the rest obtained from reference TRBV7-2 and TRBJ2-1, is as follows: GAGVSQSPSNKVTEKGKDVELRCDPISGHTALYWYRQSLGQGLEFLIYFQGNSAPDKSGLPSDRFSAERTGGSVSTLTIQRTQQEDSAVYLCASSLDYSRAYNKQFFGPGTRLTVL.

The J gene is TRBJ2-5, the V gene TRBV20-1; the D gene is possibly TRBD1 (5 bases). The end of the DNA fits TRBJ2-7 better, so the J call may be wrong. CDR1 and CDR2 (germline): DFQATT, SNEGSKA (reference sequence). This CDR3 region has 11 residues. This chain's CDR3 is CSARAYDEQYF. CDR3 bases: TGCAGTGCCAGGGCGTACGACGAGCAGTACTTC.

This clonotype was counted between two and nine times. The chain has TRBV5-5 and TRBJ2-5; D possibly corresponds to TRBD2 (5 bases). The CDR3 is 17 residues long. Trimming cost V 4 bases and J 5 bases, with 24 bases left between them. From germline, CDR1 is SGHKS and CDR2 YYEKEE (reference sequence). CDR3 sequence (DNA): TGTGCCAGCAGCCCACTGGTCCCGGGGAGCTTGGATGAGACCCAGTACTTC. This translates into CASSPLVPGSLDETQYF. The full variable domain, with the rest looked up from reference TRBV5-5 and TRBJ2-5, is DAGVTQSPTHLIKTRGQQVTLRCSPISGHKSVSWYQQVLGQGPQFIFQYYEKEERGRGNFPDRFSARQFPNYSSELNVNALLLGDSALYLCASSPLVPGSLDETQYFGPGTRLLVL.

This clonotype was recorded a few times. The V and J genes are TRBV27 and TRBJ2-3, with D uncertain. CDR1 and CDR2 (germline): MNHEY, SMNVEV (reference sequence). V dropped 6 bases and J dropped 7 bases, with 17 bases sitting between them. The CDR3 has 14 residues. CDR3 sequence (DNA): TGTGCCAGCAGCGTTTCCCGTCTCCTACATACGCAGTATTTT. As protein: CASSVSRLLHTQYF.

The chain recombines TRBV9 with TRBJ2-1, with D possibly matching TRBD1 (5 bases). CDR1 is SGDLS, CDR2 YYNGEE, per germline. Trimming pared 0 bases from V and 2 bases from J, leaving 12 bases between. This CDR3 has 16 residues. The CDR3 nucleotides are TGTGCCAGCAGCGTAGGTCCAGGGATTGCCTACAATGAGCAGTTCTTC. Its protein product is CASSVGPGIAYNEQFF.

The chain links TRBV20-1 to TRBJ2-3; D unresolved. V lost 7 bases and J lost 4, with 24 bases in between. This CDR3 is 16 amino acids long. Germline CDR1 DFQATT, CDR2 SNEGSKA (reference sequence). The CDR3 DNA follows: TGCAGTGTTAGGGAACAGTACCACCAAAGGGCAGATACGCAGTATTTT. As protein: CSVREQYHQRADTQYF.

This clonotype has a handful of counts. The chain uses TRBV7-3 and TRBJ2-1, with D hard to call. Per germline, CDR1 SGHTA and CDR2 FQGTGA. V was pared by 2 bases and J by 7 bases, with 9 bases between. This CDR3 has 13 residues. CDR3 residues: CASSLGVENEQFF. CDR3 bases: TGTGCCAGCAGCTTAGGAGTAGAGAATGAGCAGTTCTTC.

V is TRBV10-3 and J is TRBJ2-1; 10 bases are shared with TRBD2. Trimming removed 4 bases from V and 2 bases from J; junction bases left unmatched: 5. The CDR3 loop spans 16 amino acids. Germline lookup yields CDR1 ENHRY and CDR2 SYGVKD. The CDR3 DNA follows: TGTGCCATCAGTGGGCAGACTAGCGGGCCCTACAATGAGCAGTTCTTC. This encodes CAISGQTSGPYNEQFF.

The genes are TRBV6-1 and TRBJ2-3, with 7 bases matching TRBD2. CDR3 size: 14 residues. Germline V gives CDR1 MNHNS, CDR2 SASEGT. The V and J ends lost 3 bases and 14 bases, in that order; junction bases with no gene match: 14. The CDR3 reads CASSDGGNHRYAYF. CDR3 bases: TGTGCCAGCAGTGACGGGGGGAACCACAGATACGCGTATTTT.

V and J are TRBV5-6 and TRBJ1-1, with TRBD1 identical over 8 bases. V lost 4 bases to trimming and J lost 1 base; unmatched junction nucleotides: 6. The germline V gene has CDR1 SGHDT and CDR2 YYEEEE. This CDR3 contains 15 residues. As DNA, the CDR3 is TGTGCCAGCAGCCCAATCGGACAGGGGAACACTGAAGCTTTCTTT. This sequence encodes CASSPIGQGNTEAFF.

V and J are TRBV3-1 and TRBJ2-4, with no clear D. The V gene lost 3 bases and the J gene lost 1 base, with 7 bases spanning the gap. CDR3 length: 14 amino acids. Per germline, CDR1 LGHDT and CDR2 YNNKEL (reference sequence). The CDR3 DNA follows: TGTGCCAGCAGCCAGACCTACGCCAAAAACATTCAGTACTTC. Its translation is CASSQTYAKNIQYF.

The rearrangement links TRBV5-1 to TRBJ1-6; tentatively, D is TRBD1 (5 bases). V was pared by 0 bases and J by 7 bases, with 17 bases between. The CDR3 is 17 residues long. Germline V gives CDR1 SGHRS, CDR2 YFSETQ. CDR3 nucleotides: TGCGCCAGCAGCTTGGGACGGAGACCAGGGCGCAATTCACCCCTCCACTTT. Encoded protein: CASSLGRRPGRNSPLHF.

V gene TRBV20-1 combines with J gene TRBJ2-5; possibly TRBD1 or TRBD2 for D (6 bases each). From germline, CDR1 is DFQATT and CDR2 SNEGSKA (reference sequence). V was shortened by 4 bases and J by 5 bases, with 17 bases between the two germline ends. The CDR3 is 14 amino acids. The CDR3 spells CSATNYRGGETQYF. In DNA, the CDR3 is TGCAGTGCTACCAACTACAGAGGGGGGGAGACCCAGTACTTC.

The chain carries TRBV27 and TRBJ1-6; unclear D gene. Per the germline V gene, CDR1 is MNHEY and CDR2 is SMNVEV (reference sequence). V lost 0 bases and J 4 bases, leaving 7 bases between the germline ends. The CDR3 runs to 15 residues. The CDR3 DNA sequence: TGTGCCAGCAGTTTATCGGTTCAGTATAATTCACCCCTCCACTTT. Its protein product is CASSLSVQYNSPLHF.

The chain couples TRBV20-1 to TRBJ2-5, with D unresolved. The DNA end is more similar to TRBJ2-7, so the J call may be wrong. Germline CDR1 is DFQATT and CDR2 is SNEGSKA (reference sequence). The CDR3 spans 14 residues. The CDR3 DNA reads TGCAGTGCTAGAGATGGCCAGATAACCTACGAGCAGTACTTC. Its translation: CSARDGQITYEQYF.

CDR3 bases: TGTGCCAGCAGCCGGGAGGGAGAGAACACTGAAGCTTTCTTT. Translated: CASSREGENTEAFF. The chain recombines TRBV6-1 with TRBJ1-1; D ambiguous. Germline CDR1 reads MNHNS; CDR2 reads SASEGT. The CDR3 spans 14 residues. Trimming shortened V by 6 bases and J by 1 base, and 12 bases separated the two germline ends.

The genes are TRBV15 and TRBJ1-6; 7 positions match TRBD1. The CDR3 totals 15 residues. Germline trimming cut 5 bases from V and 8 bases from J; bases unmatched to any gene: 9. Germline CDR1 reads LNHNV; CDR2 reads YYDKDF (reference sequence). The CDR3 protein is CATSGRQGNDSPLHF. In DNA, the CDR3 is TGTGCCACCAGCGGCCGACAGGGTAACGATTCACCCCTCCACTTT.

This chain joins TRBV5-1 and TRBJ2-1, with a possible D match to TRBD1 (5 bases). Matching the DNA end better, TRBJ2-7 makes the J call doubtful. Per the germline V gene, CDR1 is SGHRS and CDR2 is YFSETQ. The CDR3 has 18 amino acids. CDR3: CASSLVGRTPMGYNEQYF. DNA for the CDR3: TGCGCCAGCAGCTTGGTGGGGCGGACCCCGATGGGATACAATGAGCAGTACTTC.

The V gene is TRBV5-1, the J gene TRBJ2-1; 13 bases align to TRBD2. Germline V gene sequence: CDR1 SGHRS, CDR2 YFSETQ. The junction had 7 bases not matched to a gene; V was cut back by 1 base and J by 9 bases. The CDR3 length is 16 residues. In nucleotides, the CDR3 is TGCGCCAGCAGCTTGATGACTAGCGGGAGGTCGAGTGAGCAGTTCTTC. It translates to CASSLMTSGRSSEQFF.

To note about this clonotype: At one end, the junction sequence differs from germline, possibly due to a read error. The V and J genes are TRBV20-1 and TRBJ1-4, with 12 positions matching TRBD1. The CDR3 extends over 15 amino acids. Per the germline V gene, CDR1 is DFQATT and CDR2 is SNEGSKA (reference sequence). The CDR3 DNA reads TGCAGTGCTAGCGGGACAGGGGGCATATACGAAAAGCTGTTTTTT. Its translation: CSASGTGGIYEKLFF.

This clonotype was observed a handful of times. The CDR3, as DNA: TGTGCCATCAGTGATGGGGGTTTAGGTTGGAATGAGCAGTTCTTC. Amino acids: CAISDGGLGWNEQFF. The gene calls are TRBV10-3 and TRBJ2-1, with D possibly called TRBD1 or TRBD2 (5 bases each). Germline values: CDR1 ENHRY, CDR2 SYGVKD. The CDR3 is 15 amino acids. V gave up 3 bases and J gave up 7 bases, with 16 bases separating them.

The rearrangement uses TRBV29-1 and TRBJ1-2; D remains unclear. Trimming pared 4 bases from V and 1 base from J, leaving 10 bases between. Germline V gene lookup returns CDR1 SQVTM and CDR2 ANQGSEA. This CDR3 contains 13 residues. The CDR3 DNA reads TGCAGCGTTGTGGGCAGAGTTAACTATGGCTACACCTTC. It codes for CSVVGRVNYGYTF.